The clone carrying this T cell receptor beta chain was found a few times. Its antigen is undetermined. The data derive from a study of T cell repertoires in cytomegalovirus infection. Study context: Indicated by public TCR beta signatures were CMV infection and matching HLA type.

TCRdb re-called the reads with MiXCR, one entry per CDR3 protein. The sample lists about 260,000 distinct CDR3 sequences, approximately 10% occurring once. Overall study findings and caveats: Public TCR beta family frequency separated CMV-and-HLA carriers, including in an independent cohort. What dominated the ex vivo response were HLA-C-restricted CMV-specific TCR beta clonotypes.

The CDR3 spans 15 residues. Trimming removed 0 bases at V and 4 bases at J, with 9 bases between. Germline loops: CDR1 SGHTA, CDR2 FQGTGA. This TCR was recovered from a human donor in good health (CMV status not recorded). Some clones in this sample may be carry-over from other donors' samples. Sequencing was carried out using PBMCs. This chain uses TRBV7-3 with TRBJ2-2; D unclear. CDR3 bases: TGTGCCAGCAGCTTAACAGGGCCTGGCACCGGGGAGCTGTTTTTT. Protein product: CASSLTGPGTGELFF.